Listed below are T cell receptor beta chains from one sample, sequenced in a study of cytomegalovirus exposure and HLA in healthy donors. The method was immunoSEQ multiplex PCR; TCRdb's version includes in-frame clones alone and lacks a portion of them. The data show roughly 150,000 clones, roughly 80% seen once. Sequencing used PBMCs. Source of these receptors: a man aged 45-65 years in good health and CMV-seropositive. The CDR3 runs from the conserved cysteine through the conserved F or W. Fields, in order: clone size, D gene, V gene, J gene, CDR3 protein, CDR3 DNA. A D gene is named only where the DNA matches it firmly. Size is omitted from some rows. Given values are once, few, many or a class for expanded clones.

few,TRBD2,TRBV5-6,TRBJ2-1,CASSFLAGGSNEQFF,TGTGCCAGCAGCTTTCTAGCGGGGGGGAGCAATGAGCAGTTCTTC
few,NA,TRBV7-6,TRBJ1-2,CASSLAGGEAYGYTF,TGTGCCAGCAGCCTCGCGGGGGGCGAGGCCTATGGCTACACCTTC
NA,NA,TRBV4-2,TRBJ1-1,CASREAGGTEAFF,TGTGCCAGCAGAGAGGCGGGGGGCACTGAAGCTTTCTTT
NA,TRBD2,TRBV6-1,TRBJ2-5,CASFRGVQYF,TGTGCCAGCTTTCGGGGGGTCCAGTACTTC
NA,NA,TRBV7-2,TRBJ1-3,CASSPVKQGRNTIYF,TGTGCCAGCAGCCCAGTCAAACAGGGACGGAACACCATATATTTT
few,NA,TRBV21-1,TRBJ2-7,CASSRPGQGPYEQYF,TGTGCCAGCAGCAGACCGGGACAGGGTCCCTACGAGCAGTACTTC
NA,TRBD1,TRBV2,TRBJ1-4,CASSESQTGANEKLFF,TGTGCCAGCAGTGAATCCCAGACAGGGGCTAATGAAAAACTGTTTTTT
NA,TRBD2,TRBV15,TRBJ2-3,CATTPTSGSTDTQYF,TGTGCCACCACTCCGACTAGCGGGAGCACAGATACGCAGTATTTT
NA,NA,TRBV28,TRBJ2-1,CASSRAGQTNYNEQFF,TGTGCCAGCAGTCGGGCGGGCCAGACAAACTACAATGAGCAGTTCTTC
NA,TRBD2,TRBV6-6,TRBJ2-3,CASTGLLSLVTQYF,TGTGCCAGCACGGGACTACTATCCCTGGTGACGCAGTATTTT
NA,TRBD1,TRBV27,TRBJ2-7,CASSRTGTGGRYEQYF,TGTGCCAGCAGTAGAACCGGGACAGGGGGCAGGTACGAGCAGTACTTC
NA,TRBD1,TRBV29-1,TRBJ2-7,CSVAGTGGLLEQYF,TGCAGCGTTGCCGGGACAGGGGGCCTTCTCGAGCAGTACTTC
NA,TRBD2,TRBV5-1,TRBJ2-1,CASSLVAGGYNEQFF,TGCGCCAGCAGCTTGGTAGCGGGGGGATACAATGAGCAGTTCTTC
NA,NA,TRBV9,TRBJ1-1,CASSVTGTNTEAFF,TGTGCCAGCAGCGTAACAGGGACGAACACTGAAGCTTTCTTT
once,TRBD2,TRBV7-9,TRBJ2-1,CASSLSQTSGSDEQFF,TGTGCCAGCAGCCTAAGTCAGACTAGCGGGAGCGATGAGCAGTTCTTC
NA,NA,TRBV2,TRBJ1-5,CASSGWGQQPQHF,TGTGCCAGCAGTGGCTGGGGGCAGCAGCCCCAGCATTTT
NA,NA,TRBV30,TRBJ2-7,CAWSVLGGLAYEQYF,TGTGCCTGGAGTGTACTGGGGGGGCTGGCCTACGAGCAGTACTTC
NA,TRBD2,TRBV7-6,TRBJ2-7,CASSSTTRTSGNEQYF,TGTGCCAGCAGCTCAACCACGCGGACTAGCGGGAACGAGCAGTACTTC
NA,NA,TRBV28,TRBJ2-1,CASSHSNPRGANEQFF,TGTGCCAGCAGCCATTCTAACCCCCGCGGGGCGAATGAGCAGTTCTTC
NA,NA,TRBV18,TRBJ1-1,CASSPAADMNTEAFF,TGTGCCAGCTCCCCGGCAGCCGACATGAACACTGAAGCTTTCTTT
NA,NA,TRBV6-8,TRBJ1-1,CASRRSGDEAFF,TGTGCCAGCAGAAGAAGTGGAGATGAAGCTTTCTTT
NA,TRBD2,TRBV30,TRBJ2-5,CAWSVGLVRETQYF,TGTGCCTGGAGTGTTGGACTAGTTAGGGAGACCCAGTACTTC
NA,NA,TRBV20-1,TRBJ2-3,CSATHTDTQYF,TGCAGTGCTACCCACACAGATACGCAGTATTTT
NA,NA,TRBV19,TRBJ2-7,CASSIGRGGTLYEQYF,TGTGCCAGTAGTATCGGGCGCGGCGGGACCCTCTACGAGCAGTACTTC
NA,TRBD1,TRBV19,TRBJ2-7,CASSMDTGAYEQYF,TGTGCCAGTAGTATGGATACAGGGGCCTACGAGCAGTACTTC
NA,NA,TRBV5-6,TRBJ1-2,CASSLSGGGYGYTF,TGTGCCAGCAGCTTGTCGGGGGGCGGGTATGGCTACACCTTC
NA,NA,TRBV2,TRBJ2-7,CASSTATEQYF,TGTGCCAGCAGTACAGCTACAGAGCAGTACTTC
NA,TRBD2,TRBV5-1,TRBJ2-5,CASSLGTSGLGETQYF,TGCGCCAGCAGCTTGGGGACTAGCGGGCTGGGGGAGACCCAGTACTTC
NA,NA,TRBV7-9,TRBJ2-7,CASSGATSSEQYF,TGTGCCAGCAGCGGAGCCACCTCTTCGGAGCAGTACTTC
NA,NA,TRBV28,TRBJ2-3,CASSFFAGREPDTQYF,TGTGCCAGCAGTTTTTTTGCGGGACGTGAGCCAGATACGCAGTATTTT
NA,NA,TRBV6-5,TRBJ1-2,CASRTGEPYGYTF,TGTGCCAGCAGAACCGGGGAACCCTATGGCTACACCTTC